The 22 T cell receptor beta chains given below trace back to one sample, sequenced in a study of Graves' ophthalmopathy and Graves' hyperthyroidism. RNA served as the template for amplifying TCR beta CDR3 regions. First-round RT-PCR relied on HTBI primers, and a second-round multiplex PCR came next. One entry per CDR3 protein, called by TCRdb with MiXCR from the multiplex PCR reads. The sample has almost 400,000 distinct CDR3 sequences; about a sixth are singletons. The specimen sequenced was peripheral blood. These receptors were obtained from a woman aged 18-29 years with Graves' ophthalmopathy.

This clonotype has a count of ten or more. The chain has TRBV9 and TRBJ1-2; TRBD1 might be the D (5 bases). Germline V gives CDR1 SGDLS, CDR2 YYNGEE. Deletions cut 4 bases from V and 3 bases from J, with 16 bases between. CDR3 size: 15 residues. The CDR3 loop reads CASSSLGGGDYGYTF. Written as DNA, the CDR3 is TGTGCCAGCAGCTCTCTGGGGGGGGGAGACTATGGCTACACCTTC.

This clonotype has just one count. V and J are TRBV29-1 and TRBJ2-4; 11 positions agree with TRBD2. Germline V gene sequence: CDR1 SQVTM, CDR2 ANQGSEA. V shed 7 bases and J 7 bases; nucleotides not matched to a gene: 6. CDR3 length: 13 amino acids. The CDR3 DNA reads as TGCAGCGGGTACTGGACTAGCGGGAACATTCAGTACTTC. Amino acids: CSGYWTSGNIQYF.

This sequence joins TRBV12-3 or TRBV12-4 and TRBJ2-5; D remains unclear. This CDR3 is 14 amino acids long. Trimming shortened V by 3 bases and J by 2 bases, and 10 bases separated the two germline ends. In DNA form, the CDR3 reads TGTGCCAGCAGTTTTACAGAGCAGCAAGAGACCCAGTACTTC. It encodes CASSFTEQQETQYF.

This clonotype was counted many times. The rearrangement uses TRBV15 and TRBJ2-5; no reliable D call. Germline CDR1 LNHNV, CDR2 YYDKDF (reference sequence). This CDR3 spans 15 amino acids. V was clipped by 0 bases and J by 5 bases, with 13 bases between them. CDR3 sequence reads: CATSRDKTLRETQYF. CDR3 sequence (DNA): TGTGCCACCAGCAGAGATAAGACCCTCCGGGAGACCCAGTACTTC.

There are many counts of this clonotype. This sequence joins TRBV2 and TRBJ2-7; 9 bases agree with TRBD2. V shed 10 bases and J 4 bases; nucleotides not matched to a gene: 5. This CDR3 has 12 residues. In germline, CDR1 is SNHLY, CDR2 FYNNEI. The CDR3 protein is CAMLAGLYEQYF. In DNA, the CDR3 is TGTGCCATGCTAGCGGGGCTATACGAGCAGTACTTC.

This clonotype was detected many times. The chain links TRBV5-1 to TRBJ2-5; weak D call: TRBD2 (5 bases). CDR1 and CDR2 from the germline V gene are SGHRS and YFSETQ. The CDR3 sequence is 16 residues long. The V and J ends lost 4 bases and 5 bases respectively, with 21 bases between them. CDR3 DNA: TGCGCCAGCAGCCTCCGGGCCGATCCCAGAGGGGAGACCCAGTACTTC. This encodes CASSLRADPRGETQYF.

This clonotype occurred many times. The CDR3 region has the DNA TGTGCCAGCAGGAGGGGGTCGACACGGAGTTCACCCCTCCACTTT. This encodes CASRRGSTRSSPLHF. This chain joins TRBV2 and TRBJ1-6, with D possibly being TRBD1 (6 bases). V lost 6 bases, J lost 9 bases, and 18 bases lay in between. In germline, CDR1 is SNHLY, CDR2 FYNNEI. This CDR3 is 15 amino acids long.

This clonotype was seen ten or more times. This chain links TRBV18 with TRBJ2-7; either TRBD1 or TRBD2 may supply D (5 bases each). Germline V lookup: CDR1 KGHSH, CDR2 LQKENI. The ends were cut back, 0 bases at V and 0 bases at J, with 12 bases in the middle. The CDR3 has 16 amino acids. The CDR3 sequence is CASSPPYGDLSYEQYF. CDR3 nucleotide sequence: TGTGCCAGCTCACCACCATACGGGGACCTCTCCTACGAGCAGTACTTC. The whole variable domain, filled in from reference TRBV18 and TRBJ2-7, reads NAGVMQNPRHLVRRRGQEARLRCSPMKGHSHVYWYRQLPEEGLKFMVYLQKENIIDESGMPKERFSAEFPKEGPSILRIQQVVRGDSAAYFCASSPPYGDLSYEQYFGPGTRLTVT.

The rearrangement links TRBV5-1 to TRBJ2-7; D uncertain. The CDR3 runs to 13 residues. With 2 bases removed from V and 3 bases from J, the gap between germline ends came to 9 bases. CDR1 and CDR2 (germline): SGHRS, YFSETQ. CDR3 sequence: CASSLGSRYEQYF. CDR3 sequence (DNA): TGCGCCAGCAGCTTAGGAAGTCGCTACGAGCAGTACTTC.

This clonotype occurred many times. The chain combines TRBV7-6 with TRBJ2-2, with TRBD2 matching over 9 bases. Trimming took 3 bases from V and 4 from J; bases not matched to a gene: 6. The CDR3 extends over 16 amino acids. Germline assignment: CDR1 SGHVS and CDR2 FNYEAQ. This CDR3 is CASSFELAGATGELFF. DNA of the CDR3: TGTGCCAGCAGCTTTGAGTTAGCGGGAGCCACCGGGGAGCTGTTTTTT.

In its sample, this clonotype was seen many times. This chain links TRBV7-3 with TRBJ2-2, with D unclear. The CDR3 runs to 15 residues. Germline values: CDR1 SGHTA, CDR2 FQGTGA. Between the trimmed V and J ends, which lost 5 bases and 7 bases, there was a span of 17 bases. CDR3 nucleotides: TGTGCCAGCAGCCCTCAAAGGGTATTAATCGGGGAGCTGTTTTTT. Translation gives CASSPQRVLIGELFF.

This clonotype was found many times. The chain employs TRBV20-1 and TRBJ2-7; 8 positions agree with TRBD1. Germline values: CDR1 DFQATT, CDR2 SNEGSKA (reference sequence). The junction had 10 bases not matched to a gene; V was cut back by 6 bases and J by 6 bases. CDR3 length: 13 residues. The CDR3 sequence: CSAQTGALSEQYF. CDR3 bases: TGCAGTGCACAGACAGGGGCCCTCTCCGAGCAGTACTTC.

This clonotype was recorded at least ten times. This chain connects TRBV4-3 to TRBJ2-4; D might be TRBD1 (6 bases). Germline V lookup: CDR1 LGHNA, CDR2 YSLEER. V lost 0 bases and J lost 0, with 12 bases in between. This CDR3 has 17 amino acids. The chain's CDR3 is CASSQDQGQPAKNIQYF. The CDR3 coding sequence is TGCGCCAGCAGCCAAGATCAGGGGCAGCCAGCCAAAAACATTCAGTACTTC.

This clonotype has ten or more counts. This rearrangement joins TRBV7-9 to TRBJ2-5; TRBD2 is a possible D gene (6 bases). Germline values: CDR1 SEHNR, CDR2 FQNEAQ (reference sequence). This CDR3 spans 13 amino acids. V dropped 8 bases and J dropped 5 bases, with 15 bases sitting between them. The CDR3 sequence: CASSQAGLETQYF. The CDR3 nucleotides read TGTGCCAGCTCGCAGGCGGGGCTGGAGACCCAGTACTTC. Using reference TRBV7-9 and TRBJ2-5 for the parts outside the CDR3, the full variable domain is DTGVSQNPRHKITKRGQNVTFRCDPISEHNRLYWYRQTLGQGPEFLTYFQNEAQLEKSRLLSDRFSAERPKGSFSTLEIQRTEQGDSAMYLCASSQAGLETQYFGPGTRLLVL.

This clonotype was seen ten or more times. The V and J genes are TRBV29-1 and TRBJ2-7; 9 bases line up with TRBD2. This CDR3 is built from 14 residues. Germline V lookup: CDR1 SQVTM, CDR2 ANQGSEA. Germline trimming cut 7 bases from V and 2 bases from J; bases unmatched to any gene: 9. The DNA for the CDR3 is TGCAGCGCCCGTTCTAGCGGGGCAACCTACGAGCAGTACTTC. Residues: CSARSSGATYEQYF.

The table lists this clonotype with many counts. This chain joins TRBV20-1 and TRBJ1-2, with TRBD1 as a possible D gene (5 bases). CDR3 length: 12 amino acids. Per the germline V gene, CDR1 is DFQATT and CDR2 is SNEGSKA (reference sequence). Trimming took off 6 bases at V and 6 bases at J, with 14 bases between the two ends. For the CDR3, the DNA is TGCAGTGCCAACCCAGGGATAGATGGCTACACCTTC. It encodes CSANPGIDGYTF.

Ten or more counts support this clonotype. V is TRBV11-1 and J is TRBJ2-5; a weak D match, TRBD1 (5 bases). The CDR3 totals 19 residues. V was trimmed by 1 base and J by 4 bases, leaving 25 bases between them. Per the germline V gene, CDR1 is SGHAT and CDR2 is FQDESV (reference sequence). CDR3: CASSLEHTGGRPNGETQYF. CDR3 in DNA: TGTGCCAGCAGCTTAGAACACACAGGCGGCCGCCCGAACGGAGAGACCCAGTACTTC.

This chain links TRBV7-2 with TRBJ2-7; 14 nucleotides agree with TRBD2. CDR1 and CDR2 (germline): SGHTA, FQGNSA. The CDR3 has 15 residues. Losses at the gene ends were 5 bases for V and 9 bases for J; bases not matched to a gene: 9. The CDR3 coding sequence is TGTGCCAGCAGCCCGACTAGCGGGGGGGGTCTAGGGCAGTACTTC. This gives the protein CASSPTSGGGLGQYF.

V is TRBV12-3 or TRBV12-4 and J is TRBJ2-7; the D call may be TRBD1 or TRBD2 (5 bases each). V was trimmed by 8 bases and J by 3 bases, leaving 23 bases between them. This CDR3 comprises 16 residues. The DNA for the CDR3 is TGTGCCAGCGCCCTGTGGCTAGACCGGGACGGCTACGAGCAGTACTTC. This codes for CASALWLDRDGYEQYF.

This clonotype was counted at least ten times. This chain links TRBV20-1 with TRBJ2-7, with 8 nucleotides matching TRBD1. The CDR3 has 13 residues. The ends lost 6 bases at V and 2 bases at J; junction bases unmatched: 6. CDR1 and CDR2 (germline): DFQATT, SNEGSKA (reference sequence). CDR3 region: CSATDRVAYEQYF. The CDR3 DNA reads as TGCAGTGCCACGGACAGGGTGGCCTACGAGCAGTACTTC.

This clonotype has at least ten counts. The chain links TRBV20-1 to TRBJ1-2; D not certain. CDR1 and CDR2 from the germline V gene are DFQATT and SNEGSKA (reference sequence). The CDR3 consists of 11 residues. The CDR3 DNA sequence: TGCAGAGTCAGAGCACCGTATGGCTACACCTTC. Amino acid sequence: CRVRAPYGYTF.

In its sample, this clonotype was seen many times. V and J are TRBV10-3 and TRBJ2-5; D possibly uses TRBD1 or TRBD2 (5 bases each). The CDR3 consists of 15 residues. Germline CDR1 is ENHRY and CDR2 is SYGVKD. Trimming took 0 bases from V and 4 from J, leaving 12 bases between them. This chain's CDR3 is CAISESEERGETQYF. CDR3 nucleotides: TGTGCCATCAGTGAGTCGGAGGAGAGGGGAGAGACCCAGTACTTC.